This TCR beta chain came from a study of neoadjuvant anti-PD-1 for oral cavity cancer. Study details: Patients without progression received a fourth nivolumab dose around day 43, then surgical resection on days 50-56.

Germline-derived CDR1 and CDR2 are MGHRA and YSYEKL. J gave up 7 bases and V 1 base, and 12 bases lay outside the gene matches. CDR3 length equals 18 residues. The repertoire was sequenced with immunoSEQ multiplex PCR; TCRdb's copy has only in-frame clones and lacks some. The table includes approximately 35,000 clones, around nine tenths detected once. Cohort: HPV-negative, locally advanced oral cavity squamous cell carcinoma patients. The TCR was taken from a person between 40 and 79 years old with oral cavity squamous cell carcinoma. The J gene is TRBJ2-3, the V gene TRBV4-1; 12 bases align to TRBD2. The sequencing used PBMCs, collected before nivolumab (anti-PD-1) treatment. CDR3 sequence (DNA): TGCGCCAGCAGCCAAGCGGCTAGCGGGGGGGGAGGGATGCATACGCAGTATTTT. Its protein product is CASSQAASGGGGMHTQYF.